This TCR beta chain is drawn from a study of shared clonotypes between healthy human individuals (dated by TCRdb to 2018 to 2021). The study in broad terms: The cohort included three men and a couple of women between 18 and 49 years of age. Between about 0.8 and 9 billion PBMCs per donor were obtained by leukapheresis. For each donor, three plates each were used for CD4 naive and CD4 memory, two plates were used for CD8 naive, and one plate was used for CD8 memory. Blood TCR repertoires of a handful of healthy adults were deeply sequenced to estimate repertoire size and the extent of clonotype sharing between individuals. To increase sequencing depth and limit assay-specific biases, different laboratories used diverse techniques to prepare libraries and sequence TCR repertoires.

The germline V gene yields SGHRS for CDR1 and YFSETQ for CDR2. Cut back by 4 bases and 0 bases, the V and J ends lie 14 bases apart. The CDR3, from cysteine to phenylalanine, totals 16 residues. Only the CDR3 region is kept as DNA, spanning 48 bases read in frame from base 1. Overall study results and their limits: Sampling was limited to blood, and TCR repertoires in tissue likely differ from TCR repertoires in blood. The genetic and exposure-history diversity represented was limited by the small number of donors. Naive subsets generally had larger estimated clonotype richness than memory subsets. Pairwise subsampling indicated that sequencing depth was expected to affect the degree of clonotype sharing among donors. Compared with non-shared clonotypes, clonotypes shared by all four sorted-subset donors had higher generation probabilities. Incomplete sequencing was indicated by rarefaction of sorted-subset datasets, despite the large sequencing depth. When several donors were compared, the shared fraction of clonotypes was around 5% for naive CD4, around 3.5% for naive CD8, roughly 2.3% for memory CD4, and less than 0.5% for memory CD8.

Donors were healthy HIV-negative adults with no recently reported acute infections or vaccinations. Every donor was a Caucasian adult residing in Nashville, Tennessee, USA. CD4+ T cells were enriched through magnetic negative selection, after which naive cells were positively selected on CD45RA and the remaining negative fraction served as the memory subset. Blood was collected by leukapheresis, and PBMCs were isolated by Ficoll-Histopaque density gradient centrifugation and then cryopreserved in liquid nitrogen vapor phase. Analytical flow cytometry was used to check the purity and quantity of each magnetically sorted T cell population. From each sorted fraction, genomic DNA was isolated and quantified by UV absorbance on a Nanodrop 2000c. Using the deep immunoSEQ assay, TCR CDR3 regions were amplified from genomic DNA by multiplex PCR. For each cell subset, the extracted genomic DNA was distributed evenly across all wells of several immunoSEQ 96-well plates, and each plate served as one replicate. For sorted subsets, about 200 ng genomic DNA, equal to about 30,000 T cell genomes, was loaded into each replicate PCR. Purified libraries were quantified with a Qubit 3.0 fluorometer, sized on a Bioanalyzer 2100, and re-quantified with the KAPA Library Quantification kit. Every immunoSEQ 96-well plate was sequenced on a dedicated single-read 150-cycle Illumina NextSeq 550 flow cell. The paper's processing steps were these. The immunoSEQ output contained only junctional sequences without quality scores, so filtering could not match that applied to full-length reads. Sequences were annotated with PyIR, a Python wrapper for IgBLAST v1.9, and V/J genes and CDR3 were assigned using IMGT germline references. Any read was removed if the V/J assignment was weak (E-value above 1e-6), the CDR3 was missing, or the read contained stop codons, out-of-frame junctions, or ambiguous translated residues. V3J clonotypes were defined as sequences sharing the same inferred V gene, J gene, and CDR3 amino acid sequence. Percentage overlap between repertoires was computed as shared unique clonotypes divided by the size of the smaller repertoire. Three approaches were used to assess repertoire richness: RTK rarefaction, the Chao1 estimator, and Recon v2.1 estimates of unobserved clonotypes. Generation probabilities for all TCRbeta clonotypes obtained by the gDNA method from a handful of donors were computed using OLGA. TCRdb re-hosts the immuneACCESS table, in-frame sequences only. Its copies lack some clones; in the studies checked, an unresolved V gene accounts for under half of them, and the cause for the rest is not known. V and J calls and clone size are copied from that table; D and trimming were computed from the DNA. The sample records more than 400,000 clones, about 96% of which are singletons. The ten top clones hold under 0.06% of the sample.

Of note for this clone: Its antigen is unknown. No per-base quality is available; no much larger clone lies one base away.

The receptor chain draws on TRBV5-1 and TRBJ1-3; 5 matching bases give a weak D call of TRBD1. Sequencing was carried out using naive CD4+ T cells sorted from blood. The cell subset or site label for this specimen denotes: CD45RA+ positively selected. The receptor's source is a woman in her thirties in good health. The CDR3 corresponds to CASSRGDSSSGNTIYF. The nucleotide sequence reads as follows: TGCGCCAGCAGCAGAGGGGACTCGAGCTCTGGAAACACCATATATTTT.